A selection of T cell receptor beta chains follows, all from one sample in a study of CD4 T cells in relation to SARS-CoV-2 and coronaviruses. These receptors have no identified antigens. Using immunoSEQ multiplex PCR, the repertoire was profiled, and TCRdb retains in-frame clones only, with some absent. The sample shows about 19,000 clones, 77% of them seen only once. Sequencing input: CD4+ T cells from PBMCs, cultured in vitro. The receptors stem from a human donor in good health. Both conserved end residues are trimmed from each CDR3. A D gene is named only where the DNA matches it firmly. Size tells how often a clone was seen (once, few, many) or the class of an expanded clone, and some rows leave it out.

cdr3_aa	v_call	j_call	d_call	clone_size
ASSLGWDTSPLH	TRBV5-1	TRBJ1-6	.	few
ASSELGLAGVTGELF	TRBV6-1	TRBJ2-2	TRBD2	.
ATFFRYNNEQF	TRBV24-1	TRBJ2-1	.	.
AISETLKPGELF	TRBV10-3	TRBJ2-2	.	.
ASSYISGNTIY	TRBV6-6	TRBJ1-3	.	.
ASSQAQGLSEGYT	TRBV4-2	TRBJ1-2	.	.
ASRITQGRAYEQY	TRBV5-1	TRBJ2-7	.	few
ASSSPGGPIYNEQF	TRBV7-2	TRBJ2-1	TRBD2	few
ASRREAGWNTEAF	TRBV6-5	TRBJ1-1	.	.
ASSLGGLASTGANVLT	TRBV5-4	TRBJ2-6	TRBD2	once
ASSPTDDNTEAF	TRBV18	TRBJ1-1	.	.
AISEPGTGFTQY	TRBV10-3	TRBJ2-3	TRBD1	.
ASTKRTANPYGYT	TRBV6-5	TRBJ1-2	.	.
ASSRADSPNYGYT	TRBV4-3	TRBJ1-2	.	.
ASSMGQGGDTQY	TRBV7-2	TRBJ2-3	TRBD1	.
ASSMRRGMNSGANVLT	TRBV19	TRBJ2-6	.	few
ASSSSRGTNEQY	TRBV7-2	TRBJ2-7	TRBD2	.
ASSHVGQGLEKEKLF	TRBV4-3	TRBJ1-4	TRBD1	.
SVGGGRGFTEAF	TRBV29-1	TRBJ1-1	TRBD1	.
ASMAQGQETQY	TRBV19	TRBJ2-5	.	.
ASSPGTSGGLAKNIQY	TRBV10-1	TRBJ2-4	TRBD2	.
ASSTPSPGRDTQY	TRBV3-1/TRBV3-2	TRBJ2-3	TRBD2	.
ASSGQISNQPQH	TRBV19	TRBJ1-5	.	.
ASSPRSGPPYRNTIY	TRBV19	TRBJ1-3	.	few
ASSLDGGGEQY	TRBV7-8	TRBJ2-7	.	.
ASSLEAGGRNEQF	TRBV11-3	TRBJ2-1	TRBD2	once
ASSLEGSPYYNEQF	TRBV5-1	TRBJ2-1	.	.
ASSQASFQPQH	TRBV4-2	TRBJ1-5	.	.
ASSSSSGGYNEQF	TRBV5-1	TRBJ2-1	TRBD2	.
ASSLGGGQKEKLF	TRBV7-9	TRBJ1-4	.	once
ASSDGTRYMNTEAF	TRBV2	TRBJ1-1	.	.
ASSELQGYTDTQY	TRBV2	TRBJ2-3	.	.
ASTPTGSGRGFDEQF	TRBV5-1	TRBJ2-1	TRBD2	.
ASSLVGGSGPQH	TRBV7-9	TRBJ1-5	.	.
ASSYSGTTQF	TRBV6-5	TRBJ2-1	TRBD2	.